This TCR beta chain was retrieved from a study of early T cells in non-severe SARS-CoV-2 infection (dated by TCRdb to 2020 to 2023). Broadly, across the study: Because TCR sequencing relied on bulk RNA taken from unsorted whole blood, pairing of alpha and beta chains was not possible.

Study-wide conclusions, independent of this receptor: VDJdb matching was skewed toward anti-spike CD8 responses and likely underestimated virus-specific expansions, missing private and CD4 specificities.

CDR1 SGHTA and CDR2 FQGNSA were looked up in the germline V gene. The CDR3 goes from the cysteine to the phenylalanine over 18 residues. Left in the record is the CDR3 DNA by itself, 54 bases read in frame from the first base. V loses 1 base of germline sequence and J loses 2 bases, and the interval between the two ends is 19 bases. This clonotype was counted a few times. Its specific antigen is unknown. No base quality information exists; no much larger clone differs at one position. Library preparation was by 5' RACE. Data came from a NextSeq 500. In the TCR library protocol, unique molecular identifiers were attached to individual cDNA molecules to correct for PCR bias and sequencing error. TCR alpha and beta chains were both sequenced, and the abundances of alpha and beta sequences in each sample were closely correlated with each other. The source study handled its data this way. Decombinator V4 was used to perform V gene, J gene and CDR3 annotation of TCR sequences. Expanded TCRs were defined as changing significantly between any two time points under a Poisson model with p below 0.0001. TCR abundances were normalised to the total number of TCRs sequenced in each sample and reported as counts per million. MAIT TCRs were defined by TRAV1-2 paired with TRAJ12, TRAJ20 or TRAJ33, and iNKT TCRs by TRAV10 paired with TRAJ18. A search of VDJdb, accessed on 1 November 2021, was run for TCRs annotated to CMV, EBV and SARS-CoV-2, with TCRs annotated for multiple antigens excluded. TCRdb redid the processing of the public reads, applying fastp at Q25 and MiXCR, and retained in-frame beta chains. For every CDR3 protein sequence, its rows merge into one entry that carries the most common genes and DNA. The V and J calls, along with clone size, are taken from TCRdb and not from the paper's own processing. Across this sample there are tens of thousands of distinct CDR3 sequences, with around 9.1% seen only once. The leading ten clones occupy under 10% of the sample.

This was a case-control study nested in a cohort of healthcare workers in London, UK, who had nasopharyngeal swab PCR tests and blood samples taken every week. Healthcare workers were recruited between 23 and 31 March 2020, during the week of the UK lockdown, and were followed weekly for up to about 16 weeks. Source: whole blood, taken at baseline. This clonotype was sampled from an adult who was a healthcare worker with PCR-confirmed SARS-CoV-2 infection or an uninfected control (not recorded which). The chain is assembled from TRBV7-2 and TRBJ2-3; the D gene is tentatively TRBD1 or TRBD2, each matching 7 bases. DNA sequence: TGTGCCAGCAGCTTAGGGGCCAGGGGGGGCCTCAACACAGATACGCAGTATTTT. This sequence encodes CASSLGARGGLNTDTQYF.